The present T cell receptor beta chain was sequenced within a study of blood T cell repertoires in COVID-19. Enrolment of Seattle patients took place during active infection, and they were followed longitudinally. Only in-frame clones appear in the TCRdb table, and some are missing; sequencing was by immunoSEQ multiplex PCR. The data contain around 440,000 clones, approximately 88% of them singletons. The CDR3 consists of 12 residues. Germline V gene data show CDR1 as DFQATT and CDR2 as SNEGSKA (reference sequence). Trimming cost V 3 bases and J 3 bases, with 8 bases left between them. V is TRBV20-1 and J is TRBJ1-2; D remains ambiguous. The specimen sequenced was peripheral blood. This clonotype was sampled from a woman aged 45 to 65 with COVID-19, enrolled during active disease. The CDR3 DNA is TGCAGTGCTAGTCTCGGGGACTATGGCTACACCTTC. It codes for CSASLGDYGYTF.